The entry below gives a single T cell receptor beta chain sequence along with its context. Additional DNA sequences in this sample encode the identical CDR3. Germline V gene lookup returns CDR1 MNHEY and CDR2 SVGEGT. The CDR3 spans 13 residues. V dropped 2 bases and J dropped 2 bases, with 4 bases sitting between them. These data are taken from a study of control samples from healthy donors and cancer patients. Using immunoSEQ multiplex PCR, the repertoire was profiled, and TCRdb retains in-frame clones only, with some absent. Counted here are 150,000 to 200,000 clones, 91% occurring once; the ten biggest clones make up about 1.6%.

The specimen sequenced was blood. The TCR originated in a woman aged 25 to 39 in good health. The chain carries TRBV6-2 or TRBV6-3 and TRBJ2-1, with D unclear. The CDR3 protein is CASSYGPYNEQFF. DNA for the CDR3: TGTGCCAGCAGTTACGGGCCCTACAATGAGCAGTTCTTC.